Below are 16 T cell receptor beta chains sequenced from a single sample in a study of CD8 T cells in Susac syndrome. Random hexamers primed reverse transcription of roughly 0.45 to 1 ug RNA. One entry per CDR3 protein results from TCRdb running MiXCR on the immunoSEQ multiplex PCR reads. The table shows some 70,000 distinct CDR3 sequences, with around 95% occurring only once. Input material: CD8+ T cells from PBMCs. Receptor source: a human donor with multiple sclerosis.

J is TRBJ2-1 and V is TRBV5-4, with no clear D. The CDR3 loop spans 13 amino acids. V lost 1 base, J lost 6 bases, and 8 bases lay in between. CDR1 and CDR2 (germline): SGHNT, YYREEE (reference sequence). The DNA of the CDR3 is TGTGCCAGCAGCTTGCGAGGTTTCAATGAGCAGTTCTTC. This sequence encodes CASSLRGFNEQFF.

The chain employs TRBV7-9 and TRBJ2-7; D is undetermined. Germline V lookup: CDR1 SEHNR, CDR2 FQNEAQ (reference sequence). V lost 5 bases and J 6 bases, leaving 11 bases between the germline ends. CDR3 length equals 12 residues. CDR3 nucleotide sequence: TGTGCCAGCAGCCCCCCTAGGGCCGAGCAGTACTTC. It encodes CASSPPRAEQYF. The full variable domain, rest sourced from reference TRBV7-9 and TRBJ2-7, is DTGVSQNPRHKITKRGQNVTFRCDPISEHNRLYWYRQTLGQGPEFLTYFQNEAQLEKSRLLSDRFSAERPKGSFSTLEIQRTEQGDSAMYLCASSPPRAEQYFGPGTRLTVT.

This clonotype is medium-sized in the sample. CDR3 amino acids: CASDLSQGNTEAFF. The DNA for the CDR3 is TGTGCCAGCGACCTCTCTCAGGGGAACACTGAAGCTTTCTTT. V is TRBV7-9 and J is TRBJ1-1; D might be TRBD1 (5 bases). From germline, CDR1 is SEHNR and CDR2 FQNEAQ (reference sequence). This CDR3 is 14 amino acids long. With 8 bases removed from V and 1 base from J, the gap between germline ends came to 14 bases. Based on the CDR3 plus reference TRBV7-9 and TRBJ1-1, the full variable domain is DTGVSQNPRHKITKRGQNVTFRCDPISEHNRLYWYRQTLGQGPEFLTYFQNEAQLEKSRLLSDRFSAERPKGSFSTLEIQRTEQGDSAMYLCASDLSQGNTEAFFGQGTRLTVV.

The V call is TRBV7-2, the J call TRBJ2-5; weak D call: TRBD1 (6 bases). V was cut by 6 bases and J by 11 bases, with 22 bases left in between. Germline CDR1 reads SGHTA; CDR2 reads FQGNSA. CDR3 length: 14 amino acids. The CDR3 reads CASRPQLGAMGQYF. CDR3 nucleotides: TGTGCCAGCAGACCACAGCTGGGGGCGATGGGGCAGTACTTC.

This sequence joins TRBV29-1 and TRBJ1-6; D uncertain. The CDR3 loop spans 11 amino acids. Germline V gene data show CDR1 as SQVTM and CDR2 as ANQGSEA. The V end lost 0 bases, the J end lost 15 bases, and 9 bases lay between the germline ends. CDR3 sequence reads: CSVEEVDGLHF. The CDR3 DNA sequence: TGCAGCGTTGAAGAGGTCGACGGCCTCCACTTT.

The J gene is TRBJ2-5, the V gene TRBV27, with a possible D match to TRBD1 (7 bases). The V gene's germline CDR1 is MNHEY and CDR2 SMNVEV (reference sequence). Deletions cut 4 bases from V and 4 bases from J, with 13 bases between. This CDR3 spans 14 amino acids. CDR3 sequence reads: CASSSRGAGETQYF. Written as DNA, the CDR3 is TGTGCCAGCAGTTCCAGGGGGGCCGGAGAGACCCAGTACTTC.

V and J are TRBV4-1 and TRBJ1-4, with unresolved D. Per germline, CDR1 MGHRA and CDR2 YSYEKL. The ends were cut back, 0 bases at V and 7 bases at J, with 9 bases in the middle. This CDR3 comprises 14 residues. The CDR3 loop is CASSQEGQVEKLFF. The CDR3, as DNA: TGCGCCAGCAGCCAAGAAGGGCAGGTTGAAAAACTGTTTTTT.

The rearrangement joins TRBV24-1 to TRBJ2-5, with D hard to call. Trimming took 0 bases from V and 5 from J, leaving 9 bases between them. This CDR3 has 14 amino acids. The V gene's germline CDR1 is KGHDR and CDR2 SFDVKD. CDR3 sequence reads: CATSDLPPPETQYF. For the CDR3, the DNA is TGTGCCACCAGTGATTTGCCCCCTCCGGAGACCCAGTACTTC.

The chain carries TRBV30 and TRBJ2-7, with D perhaps matching TRBD2 (5 bases). Germline V gene sequence: CDR1 GTSNPN, CDR2 SVGIG (reference sequence). The ends were cut back, 0 bases at V and 0 bases at J, with 6 bases in the middle. The CDR3 has 13 residues. The CDR3 spells CAWSVGSSYEQYF. CDR3 nucleotide sequence: TGTGCCTGGAGTGTAGGGAGCTCCTACGAGCAGTACTTC.

This sequence joins TRBV24-1 and TRBJ2-5; no firm D call. Trimming pared 4 bases from V and 1 base from J, leaving 3 bases between. Germline loops: CDR1 KGHDR, CDR2 SFDVKD. CDR3 length equals 12 residues. The CDR3 region is CATSEFQETQYF. In nucleotides, the CDR3 is TGTGCCACCAGTGAGTTCCAAGAGACCCAGTACTTC.

In DNA, the CDR3 is TGTGCCAGCAGCTTAAATGAAGTGCTAGGCGAGCAGTACTTC. It specifies CASSLNEVLGEQYF. The gene calls are TRBV9 and TRBJ2-7; D is unresolved. V lost 4 bases and J 6 bases, leaving 17 bases between the germline ends. CDR1 is SGDLS, CDR2 YYNGEE, per germline. There are 14 residues in the CDR3.

The V and J genes are TRBV4-3 and TRBJ2-5; 9 bases line up with TRBD1. Trimming cost V 0 bases and J 5 bases; bases outside gene matches: 7. The CDR3 extends over 16 amino acids. Germline loops: CDR1 LGHNA, CDR2 YSLEER. The CDR3 coding sequence is TGCGCCAGCAGCCAAGATCTGAGGGACAGGGTGGAGACCCAGTACTTC. Its protein is CASSQDLRDRVETQYF.

The chain is built from TRBV20-1 and TRBJ2-1; 7 bases match TRBD2. This CDR3 is built from 14 residues. The ends lost 3 bases at V and 8 bases at J; junction bases unmatched: 10. Germline V gene data show CDR1 as DFQATT and CDR2 as SNEGSKA (reference sequence). For the CDR3, the DNA is TGCAGTGCTAGTATTCGCGGGAGATCCCATGAGCAGTTCTTC. It codes for CSASIRGRSHEQFF.

This chain links TRBV19 with TRBJ2-1, with D possibly matching TRBD1 (5 bases). V lost 6 bases and J lost 0, with 12 bases in between. This CDR3 has 15 residues. Germline V gene data show CDR1 as LNHDA and CDR2 as SQIVND (reference sequence). The CDR3, as DNA: TGTGCCAGTAGCGAGGACACCGACTCCTACAATGAGCAGTTCTTC. Translated, it gives CASSEDTDSYNEQFF. The full variable domain, in which reference TRBV19 and TRBJ2-1 provide the parts outside the CDR3, is DGGITQSPKYLFRKEGQNVTLSCEQNLNHDAMYWYRQDPGQGLRLIYYSQIVNDFQKGDIAEGYSVSREKKESFPLTVTSAQKNPTAFYLCASSEDTDSYNEQFFGPGTRLTVL.

The J gene is TRBJ2-7, the V gene TRBV2, with 9 bases identical to TRBD1. V shed 7 bases and J 4 bases; nucleotides not matched to a gene: 11. Per the germline V gene, CDR1 is SNHLY and CDR2 is FYNNEI. This CDR3 region has 15 residues. The CDR3 region has the DNA TGTGCCAGCACCGGTGGTGGGACAGGGCCTTACGAGCAGTACTTC. Protein product: CASTGGGTGPYEQYF.

This clonotype was seen only a few times. The J gene is TRBJ2-4, the V gene TRBV7-3; 9 bases agree with TRBD2. There are 15 residues in the CDR3. Trimming took 4 bases from V and 5 from J; bases not matched to a gene: 6. The germline CDR1 and CDR2 sequences are SGHTA and FQGTGA. Written as DNA, the CDR3 is TGTGCCAGCAGCTCCCCCGAGCGGGAGGAAAACATTCAGTACTTC. Amino acids: CASSSPEREENIQYF.